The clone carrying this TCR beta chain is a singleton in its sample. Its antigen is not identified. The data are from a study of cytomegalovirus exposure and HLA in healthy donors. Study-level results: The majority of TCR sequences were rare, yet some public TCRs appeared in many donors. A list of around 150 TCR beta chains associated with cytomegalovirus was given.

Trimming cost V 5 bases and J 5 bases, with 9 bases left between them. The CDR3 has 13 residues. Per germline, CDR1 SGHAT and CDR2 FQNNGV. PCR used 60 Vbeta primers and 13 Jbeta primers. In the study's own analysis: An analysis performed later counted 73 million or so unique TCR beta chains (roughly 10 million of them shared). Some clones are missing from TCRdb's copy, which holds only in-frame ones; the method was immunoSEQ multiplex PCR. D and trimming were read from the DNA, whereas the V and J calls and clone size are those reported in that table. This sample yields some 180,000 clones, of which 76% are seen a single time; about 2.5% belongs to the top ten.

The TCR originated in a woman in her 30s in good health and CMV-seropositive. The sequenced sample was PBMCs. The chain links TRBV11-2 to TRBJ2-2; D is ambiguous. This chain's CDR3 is CASSGQRTGELFF. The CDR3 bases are TGTGCCAGCAGCGGCCAGAGGACCGGGGAGCTGTTTTTT.